This T cell receptor (beta chain) is drawn from a study of blood T cell repertoires in COVID-19. Followed over time, Seattle patients had been enrolled while infection was active. In the source study's methods: Estimation of nucleated cell counts relied on the amplification of reference gene primers. Profiled with immunoSEQ multiplex PCR; TCRdb holds only in-frame clones, not every one. D and trimming come from the DNA, and the V and J calls and clone size come from that table. Of approximately 92,000 clones in the sample, around 88% were seen once. The CDR3 loop spans 13 amino acids. Germline-derived CDR1 and CDR2 are LGHDT and YNNKEL (reference sequence). The V gene end was trimmed by 7 bases and the J gene end by 7 bases; junction bases not matched to a gene: 9. This clone has more than one count but fewer than ten.

The sample comprised peripheral blood. This receptor was identified in a woman aged 55-69 years with COVID-19, enrolled during active disease. The chain has TRBV3-1 (or the pseudogene TRBV3-2) and TRBJ1-2; TRBD1 aligns across 7 bases. The CDR3 sequence is CASNSGTVVGYTF. The CDR3 nucleotides are TGTGCCAGCAACTCCGGGACAGTAGTTGGCTACACCTTC.